The 5 T cell receptor beta chains presented below share a single source sample, sequenced in a study of cytomegalovirus exposure and HLA in healthy donors. Vbeta (60) and Jbeta (13) primers were used in the PCR. Profiled with immunoSEQ multiplex PCR; TCRdb holds only in-frame clones, not every one. Its table lists about 210,000 clones. Material for sequencing was PBMCs. The receptors here all came from a woman in her twenties or thirties in good health and CMV-seropositive.

The chain is built from TRBV5-1 and TRBJ2-3, with 11 bases matching TRBD2. The CDR3 loop spans 18 amino acids. J lost 4 bases, V lost 0 bases, and 10 bases had no gene match. Germline CDR1 and CDR2: SGHRS and YFSETQ. This CDR3 reads CASSLERHSGGAADTQYF. The CDR3 DNA is TGCGCCAGCAGCTTGGAACGGCATAGCGGGGGGGCCGCAGATACGCAGTATTTT.

The chain carries TRBV5-8 and TRBJ2-5; 9 bases align to TRBD2. This CDR3 contains 16 residues. In germline, CDR1 is SGHTS, CDR2 YDEGEE. Unmatched junction bases numbered 7, after V lost 1 base and J lost 3 bases. The CDR3 reads CASSLLAAGGKETQYF. The CDR3 DNA follows: TGTGCCAGCAGCTTGTTGGCCGCGGGGGGGAAAGAGACCCAGTACTTC. Drawing the rest from reference TRBV5-8 and TRBJ2-5, the complete variable domain is EAGVTQSPTHLIKTRGQQATLRCSPISGHTSVYWYQQALGLGLQFLLWYDEGEERNRGNFPPRFSGRQFPNYSSELNVNALELEDSALYLCASSLLAAGGKETQYFGPGTRLLVL.

This chain joins TRBV28 and TRBJ1-1, with TRBD1 matching over 10 bases. After removal of 5 bases from V and 7 bases from J, the junction contained 7 bases not matched to a gene. CDR3 length: 14 amino acids. Germline V gives CDR1 MDHEN, CDR2 SYDVKM. The CDR3 loop reads CASSGGQGHIEAFF. The CDR3 DNA is TGTGCCAGCAGTGGGGGACAGGGGCACATTGAAGCTTTCTTT.

The chain has TRBV11-3 and TRBJ2-1; 9 nucleotides align to TRBD2. V lost 5 bases, J lost 7 bases, and 15 bases stayed unmatched. The CDR3 runs 17 residues. Looked up from germline, CDR1 is SGHNT and CDR2 is YENEEA. Here the CDR3 reads CASSPREGPSGANEQFF. Written as DNA, the CDR3 is TGTGCCAGCAGCCCCCGGGAGGGGCCTAGCGGGGCGAATGAGCAGTTCTTC.

This chain joins TRBV28 and TRBJ2-7; 10 bases are a match to TRBD1. With 5 bases clipped from V and 3 bases from J, the junction kept 10 bases outside the gene matches. Germline V CDR1 and CDR2: MDHEN, SYDVKM. This CDR3 region has 16 residues. The CDR3 loop reads CASSLDRDRGVYEQYF. The CDR3 bases are TGTGCCAGCAGTCTAGACCGGGACAGGGGCGTCTACGAGCAGTACTTC.